These 18 T cell receptor beta chains were sequenced from one sample in a study of vaccination and CD4 T cells after COVID-19. Treatment denoted: roughly 10-day PBMC culture with coronavirus spike peptide pools or control peptides (ViraFEST assay). Sequence data for DNA of cultured CD4+ T cells were generated by the Oncomine TCR Beta short-read assay. Each CDR3 protein is one row after TCRdb ran MiXCR on the PCR reads. The sample lists 25,000 to 30,000 distinct CDR3 sequences; 62% were seen once. The antigens of these receptors remain unknown. This sample comprised CD4+ T cells from blood, cultured in vitro, obtained after SARS-CoV-2 vaccination. Receptor source: a human donor who received a COVID-19 vaccine.

The rearrangement joins TRBV12-3 or TRBV12-4 to TRBJ1-1; 7 nucleotides align to TRBD1. J gave up 7 bases and V 5 bases, and 10 bases lay outside the gene matches. CDR3 length equals 14 residues. CDR3 nucleotide sequence: TGTGCCAGCAGTCCCCGACAGGGATCGGGTGAAGCTTTCTTT. Translated: CASSPRQGSGEAFF.

Here the CDR3 DNA reads TGTGCCAGCAGCTTAGAGCGGCTAGCGGGGGGTAAGGATGAGCAGTTCTTC. Amino acid sequence: CASSLERLAGGKDEQFF. The V call is TRBV7-9, the J call TRBJ2-1; 11 bases agree with TRBD2. The CDR3 is 17 amino acids. With V trimmed by 1 base and J by 8 bases, 10 bases remained unmatched. Germline CDR1 reads SEHNR; CDR2 reads FQNEAQ (reference sequence).

The chain links TRBV20-1 to TRBJ2-1, with D maybe TRBD2 (5 bases). Germline assignment: CDR1 DFQATT and CDR2 SNEGSKA (reference sequence). V lost 5 bases to trimming and J lost 7 bases, with 18 bases between them. The CDR3 has 14 residues. CDR3 DNA sequence: TGCAGTGCTTCAAGACCCGGAGGTAGGAATGAGCAGTTCTTC. It encodes CSASRPGGRNEQFF.

The chain uses TRBV24-1 and TRBJ1-3; D not certain. The V end lost 2 bases, the J end lost 2 bases, and 0 bases lay between the germline ends. Germline V CDR1 and CDR2: KGHDR, SFDVKD. The CDR3 has 12 residues. The CDR3 is CATSDSGNTIYF. As DNA, the CDR3 is TGTGCCACCAGTGATTCTGGAAACACCATATATTTT.

The chain carries TRBV19 and TRBJ2-7; D is ambiguous. Trimming stripped 4 bases from V and 2 bases from J, with 9 bases between. This CDR3 is 13 amino acids long. Germline V CDR1 and CDR2: LNHDA, SQIVND (reference sequence). The CDR3 DNA sequence: TGTGCCAGTAGTACGGGTAGGACCTACGAGCAGTACTTC. Protein sequence: CASSTGRTYEQYF. The complete variable domain, with remaining parts taken from reference TRBV19 and TRBJ2-7, reads DGGITQSPKYLFRKEGQNVTLSCEQNLNHDAMYWYRQDPGQGLRLIYYSQIVNDFQKGDIAEGYSVSREKKESFPLTVTSAQKNPTAFYLCASSTGRTYEQYFGPGTRLTVT.

This clonotype was seen a few times. The CDR3 is CASSQIGSANYGYTF. Here the CDR3 DNA reads TGCGCCAGCAGCCAAATAGGGAGCGCTAACTATGGCTACACCTTC. The chain has TRBV4-1 and TRBJ1-2; D gene unclear. This CDR3 has 15 amino acids. The ends were cut back, 2 bases at V and 0 bases at J, with 10 bases in the middle. CDR1 is MGHRA and CDR2 is YSYEKL in the germline V gene.

The CDR3 coding sequence is TGTGCCAGCAGTCAACGGGACGGGACCTACGAGCAGTACTTC. The encoded protein is CASSQRDGTYEQYF. The chain has TRBV25-1 and TRBJ2-7; D might be TRBD1 or TRBD2, each matching 5 bases. The V gene's germline CDR1 is MGHDK and CDR2 SYGVNS. The V end lost 5 bases, the J end lost 2 bases, and 13 bases lay between the germline ends. The CDR3 consists of 14 residues.

The V gene is TRBV2, the J gene TRBJ2-5; tentative D call: TRBD1 (5 bases). Germline V gene sequence: CDR1 SNHLY, CDR2 FYNNEI. Trimming removed 1 base from V and 5 bases from J, with 11 bases in between. There are 14 residues in the CDR3. CDR3 DNA: TGTGCCAGCAGTGAAGGGGTGGGGCGGGAGACCCAGTACTTC. Residues: CASSEGVGRETQYF.

The V and J genes are TRBV7-9 and TRBJ2-5, with D unclear. The V end was cut by 0 bases, the J end by 0 bases, with 2 bases between. Per the germline V gene, CDR1 is SEHNR and CDR2 is FQNEAQ (reference sequence). This CDR3 is built from 13 residues. The CDR3 protein is CASSLADQETQYF. As DNA, the CDR3 is TGTGCCAGCAGCTTAGCGGACCAAGAGACCCAGTACTTC.

This clonotype has only a few counts. The chain couples TRBV6-2 or TRBV6-3 to TRBJ2-3; no clear D. Trimming cost V 0 bases and J 3 bases, with 13 bases left between them. Per germline, CDR1 MNHEY and CDR2 SVGEGT. The CDR3 is 16 amino acids. CDR3 nucleotide sequence: TGTGCCAGCAGTTACTCTCCGGTGAGCCGGACAGATACGCAGTATTTT. This encodes CASSYSPVSRTDTQYF.

This sequence joins TRBV6-2 or TRBV6-3 and TRBJ2-2; D not certain. Germline CDR1 is MNHEY and CDR2 is SVGEGT. V lost 4 bases and J 0 bases, leaving 6 bases between the germline ends. CDR3 length: 14 residues. CDR3 nucleotide sequence: TGTGCCAGCAGTTCCGGAGCGAACACCGGGGAGCTGTTTTTT. It is translated as CASSSGANTGELFF.

The chain combines TRBV20-1 with TRBJ1-2, with 8 bases lining up with TRBD1. The CDR3 is 13 amino acids. J lost 8 bases, V lost 5 bases, and 10 bases had no gene match. Germline lookup yields CDR1 DFQATT and CDR2 SNEGSKA (reference sequence). CDR3 nucleotide sequence: TGCAGTGCTGGAACGCAGGGGGCAGGGGGCTACACCTTC. It is translated as CSAGTQGAGGYTF.

This clonotype was picked up a small number of times. CDR3 in DNA: TGTGCCACCAGTGATTTGCAGTCCTACGAGCAGTACTTC. This codes for CATSDLQSYEQYF. The chain uses TRBV24-1 and TRBJ2-7; D uncertain. The CDR3 length is 13 residues. CDR1 is KGHDR and CDR2 is SFDVKD in the germline V gene. Trimming stripped 0 bases from V and 1 base from J, with 3 bases between.

The gene calls are TRBV20-1 and TRBJ2-3, with unresolved D. V lost 1 base and J lost 0, with 8 bases in between. CDR3 size: 14 residues. Germline assignment: CDR1 DFQATT and CDR2 SNEGSKA (reference sequence). CDR3 in DNA: TGCAGTGCTAGAGGGGTCCGAAGCACAGATACGCAGTATTTT. Its translation is CSARGVRSTDTQYF.

A few counts support this clonotype. The chain combines TRBV20-1 with TRBJ2-5; 9 nucleotides align to TRBD1. The CDR3 runs 14 residues. Trimming removed 0 bases from V and 4 bases from J; junction bases left unmatched: 3. CDR1 is DFQATT and CDR2 is SNEGSKA in the germline V gene (reference sequence). The CDR3 loop reads CSARDPTGGETQYF. CDR3 nucleotide sequence: TGCAGTGCTAGAGATCCGACAGGGGGAGAGACCCAGTACTTC.

The chain carries TRBV7-8 and TRBJ1-6; D remains ambiguous. The V and J ends lost 5 bases and 0 bases respectively, with 11 bases between them. The CDR3 runs to 16 residues. Germline V gene data show CDR1 as SGHVS and CDR2 as FQNEAQ. The CDR3 sequence is CASSREGSSYNSPLHF. The CDR3 coding sequence is TGTGCCAGCAGCCGGGAGGGAAGCTCCTATAATTCACCCCTCCACTTT.

The CDR3 region is CASSFVRTAGSGYTF. In DNA form, the CDR3 reads TGTGCCAGCAGTTTCGTACGGACGGCAGGGTCTGGCTACACCTTC. This chain connects TRBV27 to TRBJ1-2, with a possible D match to TRBD1 (5 bases). The CDR3 runs to 15 residues. V was shortened by 3 bases and J by 7 bases, with 18 bases between the two germline ends. Per the germline V gene, CDR1 is MNHEY and CDR2 is SMNVEV (reference sequence).

This chain links TRBV30 with TRBJ2-1, with D possibly TRBD1 on 6 matching bases. The CDR3 is 13 amino acids. V shed 4 bases and J shed 4 bases, with 11 bases lying between them. Germline lookup yields CDR1 GTSNPN and CDR2 SVGIG (reference sequence). CDR3: CAWTGTSYNEQFF. The DNA of the CDR3 is TGTGCCTGGACCGGGACATCATACAATGAGCAGTTCTTC.